This TCR beta chain came from a study of shared clonotypes between healthy human individuals. Study overall: Participating donors consisted of two women and a few men aged 18 to 49. Regarding the study as a whole: Donor clonotype sharing was expected to depend on sequencing depth. Sorted-subset samples were not fully sequenced, rarefaction indicated.

The CDR3 runs 15 residues. Germline CDR1 and CDR2: ENHRY and SYGVKD. Trimming at V came to 0 bases and at J to 2 bases, leaving 2 bases not matched to a gene. CD8 cells classed as naive were CD45RO-negative and positively selected for CCR7, excluding terminally differentiated effector memory CD45RA+ cells. Assay used: immunoSEQ multiplex PCR; TCRdb lists only in-frame clones, some missing. The sample lists some 2,100,000 clones, roughly 91% seen once, with 1.7% in the top ten. Points on this clone: What it recognizes is unknown.

This clonotype was sampled from a man in his late teens or twenties in good health. Some clones in this sample may be carry-over from other donors' samples. Sequencing was performed on naive CD8+ T cells from PBMCs. The chain is built from TRBV10-3 and TRBJ2-7; 9 bases are shared with TRBD1. CDR3 sequence (DNA): TGTGCCATCAGTGAGTCGAGGACAGGGGCCTACGAGCAGTACTTC. Encoded protein: CAISESRTGAYEQYF.